This T cell receptor beta chain was captured in a study of blood T cell repertoires in COVID-19. Study information: The United States, Italy and Spain provided the acute and convalescent COVID-19 samples. PBMCs, B-cell-depleted T cells, or T cells provided the cDNA or gDNA that made up the material.

As originally analysed: Cell counts per sample came from amplifying reference gene primers. Assay used: immunoSEQ multiplex PCR; TCRdb lists only in-frame clones, some missing. V and J calls and clone size follow that table, whereas D and trimming were derived from the DNA. This sample has some 83,000 clones; approximately 78% occur once, and the top ten carry around a fifth. The CDR3 is 18 amino acids. V trimming: 3 bases; J trimming: 0 bases; junction bases outside the gene matches: 8. Germline V gives CDR1 SGHDT, CDR2 YYEEEE. V usage is TRBV5-6 and J usage is TRBJ2-6; 8 bases map to TRBD1. The sequence was obtained from a human donor in a cohort sampled during active COVID-19. The sample consisted of peripheral blood. The CDR3 loop is CASSWRDRKISGANVLTF. DNA for the CDR3: TGTGCCAGCAGCTGGAGGGACAGGAAAATCTCTGGGGCCAACGTCCTGACTTTC.